These 26 T cell receptor beta chains were all obtained from the same sample, sequenced in a study of post-analysis software for immune sequencing data. General observations from the study: TRBV5-6, TRBV5-1 and TRBV20-1 belonged to a set of roughly 5 TRBV segments that were more frequent in patients than controls.

No antigen is known for these receptors. The authors incorporated unique molecular identifiers into the TCR beta cDNA libraries. TCRdb re-analysed the PCR reads in MiXCR, keeping a single row per CDR3 protein. The profile shows more than 450,000 distinct CDR3 sequences, around 44% of them singletons. Specimen: blood. Receptors originate from a girl aged 10 to 17 with multiple sclerosis.

The V call is TRBV20-1, the J call TRBJ2-7, with a possible D match to TRBD2 (5 bases). V was pared by 5 bases and J by 1 base, with 15 bases between. Germline V gene sequence: CDR1 DFQATT, CDR2 SNEGSKA (reference sequence). This CDR3 has 14 residues. The CDR3 sequence is CSADTSEGSYEQYF. DNA of the CDR3: TGCAGTGCTGACACCTCTGAGGGTTCCTACGAGCAGTACTTC.

The rearrangement links TRBV29-1 to TRBJ1-5; D gene unclear. In germline, CDR1 is SQVTM, CDR2 ANQGSEA. Trimming stripped 5 bases from V and 1 base from J, with 9 bases between. The CDR3 loop spans 13 amino acids. DNA for the CDR3: TGCAGCGTTTCATTAGGGAGCAATCAGCCCCAGCATTTT. This codes for CSVSLGSNQPQHF.

This clonotype was seen only a few times. The chain recombines TRBV15 with TRBJ2-7, with unresolved D. V lost 0 bases to trimming and J lost 2 bases, with 11 bases between them. This CDR3 spans 15 amino acids. From germline, CDR1 is LNHNV and CDR2 YYDKDF (reference sequence). The CDR3 reads CATSRDPADAYEQYF. The CDR3 DNA reads TGTGCCACCAGCAGAGATCCGGCCGATGCCTACGAGCAGTACTTC. The full variable domain, its missing parts supplied by reference TRBV15 and TRBJ2-7, is DAMVIQNPRYQVTQFGKPVTLSCSQTLNHNVMYWYQQKSSQAPKLLFHYYDKDFNNEADTPDNFQSRRPNTSFCFLDIRSPGLGDTAMYLCATSRDPADAYEQYFGPGTRLTVT.

This chain connects TRBV2 to TRBJ2-5; 7 bases match TRBD2. In germline, CDR1 is SNHLY, CDR2 FYNNEI. This CDR3 has 14 residues. The V and J ends lost 6 bases and 1 base, in that order; junction bases with no gene match: 5. The DNA of the CDR3 is TGTGCCAGCAGGAGGTCGGGGGGCCAAGAGACCCAGTACTTC. Its translation is CASRRSGGQETQYF.

This chain connects TRBV10-3 to TRBJ2-7; the match to TRBD1 covers 10 bases. The CDR3 is 12 residues long. Trimming removed 6 bases from V and 5 bases from J; junction bases left unmatched: 1. Germline CDR1 ENHRY, CDR2 SYGVKD. The CDR3 DNA sequence: TGTGCCATCAGGACAGGGGGCGACGAGCAGTACTTC. Its protein product is CAIRTGGDEQYF.

This rearrangement joins TRBV6-5 to TRBJ1-5; D possibly corresponds to TRBD1 (5 bases). The V and J ends lost 7 bases and 1 base respectively, with 14 bases between them. The CDR3 has 15 residues. The germline gives CDR1 MNHEY, CDR2 SVGAGI. CDR3: CASTPSAGSNQPQHF. The CDR3 DNA is TGTGCCAGCACCCCATCGGCAGGGAGCAATCAGCCCCAGCATTTT.

The chain has TRBV6-1 and TRBJ1-1; 7 bases fit TRBD1. The CDR3 is 15 amino acids. From germline, CDR1 is MNHNS and CDR2 SASEGT. V shed 5 bases and J 1 base; nucleotides not matched to a gene: 7. The DNA of the CDR3 is TGTGCCAGCAGTTCAGACAGGGCGGCGAACACTGAAGCTTTCTTT. The encoded protein is CASSSDRAANTEAFF.

The V call is TRBV5-1, the J call TRBJ2-4, with no clear D. Trimming shortened V by 0 bases and J by 0 bases, and 10 bases separated the two germline ends. The V gene's germline CDR1 is SGHRS and CDR2 YFSETQ. The CDR3 spans 16 residues. Here the CDR3 DNA reads TGCGCCAGCAGCTTGGACAGTTTCCTAGCCAAAAACATTCAGTACTTC. It yields the protein CASSLDSFLAKNIQYF. Looking up the rest from reference TRBV5-1 and TRBJ2-4 gives the full variable domain: KAGVTQTPRYLIKTRGQQVTLSCSPISGHRSVSWYQQTPGQGLQFLFEYFSETQRNKGNFPGRFSGRQFSNSRSEMNVSTLELGDSALYLCASSLDSFLAKNIQYFGAGTRLSVL.

CDR3 amino acids: CASSSHASGFGDEQFF. The DNA for the CDR3 is TGTGCCAGCAGCTCCCACGCTAGCGGGTTCGGGGATGAGCAGTTCTTC. The chain employs TRBV11-2 and TRBJ2-1, with TRBD2 matching 8 bases. The germline gives CDR1 SGHAT, CDR2 FQNNGV. The CDR3 totals 16 residues. V was pared by 4 bases and J by 8 bases, with 13 bases of the junction left unmatched.

V usage is TRBV4-1 and J usage is TRBJ1-2, with TRBD1 as a possible D gene (5 bases). From germline, CDR1 is MGHRA and CDR2 YSYEKL. The CDR3 covers 16 residues. V was pared by 0 bases and J by 7 bases, with 18 bases between. The CDR3 protein is CASSQDSEGLVGGYTF. CDR3 nucleotide sequence: TGCGCCAGCAGCCAAGATTCGGAGGGACTCGTTGGTGGCTACACCTTC.

The chain is built from TRBV21-1 and TRBJ1-5. TRBV21-1 is annotated as a pseudogene. There are 14 residues in the CDR3. The CDR3 here is CASSKECSNQPQHF. DNA of the CDR3: TGTGCCAGCAGCAAAGAATGTAGCAATCAGCCCCAGCATTTT.

This chain uses TRBV2 with TRBJ2-1, with 8 bases fitting TRBD2. Germline values: CDR1 SNHLY, CDR2 FYNNEI. V trimming: 1 base; J trimming: 7 bases; junction bases outside the gene matches: 6. The length of the CDR3 is 15 residues. CDR3 in amino acids: CASSEGGLASNEQFF. The CDR3 bases are TGTGCCAGCAGTGAAGGTGGACTAGCTTCTAATGAGCAGTTCTTC.

This clonotype was detected a few times. This chain joins TRBV10-3 and TRBJ2-7; 10 bases are a match to TRBD2. The CDR3 sequence is 18 residues long. Losses at the gene ends were 3 bases for V and 6 bases for J; bases not matched to a gene: 17. Germline V CDR1 and CDR2: ENHRY, SYGVKD. The CDR3 DNA follows: TGTGCCATCAGTGATGCGGGGTATTCGGCTAGCGGGGGCCCCGAGCAGTACTTC. It specifies CAISDAGYSASGGPEQYF.

This chain uses TRBV12-3 or TRBV12-4 with TRBJ2-7; possibly TRBD1 for D (5 bases). V was cut by 3 bases and J by 3 bases, with 9 bases left in between. The CDR3 spans 13 residues. CDR3 region: CASSLTRDYEQYF. Written as DNA, the CDR3 is TGTGCCAGCAGTTTGACCAGGGACTACGAGCAGTACTTC.

J is TRBJ2-1 and V is TRBV5-1; 10 bases are a match to TRBD1. V gave up 0 bases and J gave up 7 bases; unmatched junction bases: 7. Germline V CDR1 and CDR2: SGHRS, YFSETQ. This CDR3 comprises 16 residues. The DNA for the CDR3 is TGCGCCAGCAGCTTGGATGACAGGGGGCTTACTAATGAGCAGTTCTTC. This sequence encodes CASSLDDRGLTNEQFF.

The sample holds a few counts of this clonotype. The chain uses TRBV10-3 and TRBJ2-7; TRBD2 aligns across 11 bases. This CDR3 has 14 residues. J was trimmed by 3 bases and V by 10 bases; bases with no gene match: 8. Germline CDR1 ENHRY, CDR2 SYGVKD. The CDR3 bases are TGTGCCACCCGAGGGACTAGCGGTTTCTACGAGCAGTACTTC. The encoded protein is CATRGTSGFYEQYF.

This clonotype has just a few counts. V gene TRBV20-1 combines with J gene TRBJ2-4; D possibly corresponds to TRBD1 (6 bases). Near its end, the DNA agrees better with TRBJ2-7, so the J call may be wrong. This CDR3 contains 13 residues. In germline, CDR1 is DFQATT, CDR2 SNEGSKA (reference sequence). The CDR3 bases are TGCAGTGCTAGAGATCACAGGGACTACGAGCAGTACTTC. This translates into CSARDHRDYEQYF.

For this clonotype: An end of the junction does not agree with germline; a read error may underlie this. The J gene is TRBJ2-5, the V gene TRBV5-1; TRBD1 matches 7 bases. CDR1 and CDR2 (germline): SGHRS, YFSETQ. There are 14 residues in the CDR3. CDR3 residues: CACSSGQLGETQYF. CDR3 coding DNA: TGCGCCTGCAGTTCGGGACAGCTTGGCGAGACCCAGTACTTC.

This clonotype showed up just once. This rearrangement joins TRBV7-2 to TRBJ2-3; TRBD2 matches at 11 bases. Germline V gene data show CDR1 as SGHTA and CDR2 as FQGNSA. The CDR3 is 16 residues long. The trim removed 3 bases at V and 2 bases at J, leaving 4 bases unmatched. The CDR3, as DNA: TGTGCCAGCAGCTTTCGACTAGCGGGGTTCACAGATACGCAGTATTTT. Translated, it gives CASSFRLAGFTDTQYF. Drawing the rest from reference TRBV7-2 and TRBJ2-3, the complete variable domain is GAGVSQSPSNKVTEKGKDVELRCDPISGHTALYWYRQSLGQGLEFLIYFQGNSAPDKSGLPSDRFSAERTGGSVSTLTIQRTQQEDSAVYLCASSFRLAGFTDTQYFGPGTRLTVL.

This clonotype is a singleton in its sample. This chain uses TRBV12-3 or TRBV12-4 with TRBJ2-1; TRBD1 matches 7 bases. The CDR3 length is 13 residues. The CDR3 sequence is CATDRADYNEQFF. CDR3 in DNA: TGTGCGACCGACAGGGCTGACTACAATGAGCAGTTCTTC.

This clonotype came up a few times. V and J are TRBV7-2 and TRBJ2-7; no clear D gene. The germline gives CDR1 SGHTA, CDR2 FQGNSA. Trimming pared 4 bases from V and 3 bases from J, leaving 10 bases between. The CDR3 runs 13 residues. This CDR3 reads CASSSELGYEQYF. In DNA form, the CDR3 reads TGTGCCAGCAGCTCCGAGTTGGGCTACGAGCAGTACTTC.

The rearrangement uses TRBV5-5 and TRBJ2-7; 9 nucleotides line up with TRBD1. V lost 3 bases and J lost 2; bases outside the gene matches: 6. From germline, CDR1 is SGHKS and CDR2 YYEKEE (reference sequence). CDR3 length equals 15 residues. CDR3 coding DNA: TGTGCCAGCAGCTCCCGGGACAGGGTAACCTACGAGCAGTACTTC. Amino acids: CASSSRDRVTYEQYF.

The rearrangement joins TRBV4-1 to TRBJ2-3, with 9 nucleotides matching TRBD1. The ends lost 4 bases at V and 1 base at J; junction bases unmatched: 6. The germline CDR1 and CDR2 sequences are MGHRA and YSYEKL. This CDR3 region has 16 residues. CDR3 sequence (DNA): TGCGCCAGCAGCCCGAACAGGGGGCGCGGCACAGATACGCAGTATTTT. Encoded protein: CASSPNRGRGTDTQYF.

The rearrangement links TRBV20-1 to TRBJ2-3; D is unclear. Trimming took 1 base from V and 0 from J, leaving 8 bases between them. CDR1 and CDR2 (germline): DFQATT, SNEGSKA (reference sequence). This CDR3 has 14 amino acids. CDR3 region: CSARALFSTDTQYF. The CDR3 coding sequence is TGCAGTGCTAGAGCACTATTTAGCACAGATACGCAGTATTTT.

This clonotype was counted a few times. The chain joins TRBV11-2 to TRBJ2-1; TRBD1 aligns across 9 bases. The CDR3 totals 15 residues. The germline V gene encodes CDR1 SGHAT and CDR2 FQNNGV. The V gene end was trimmed by 2 bases and the J gene end by 6 bases; junction bases not matched to a gene: 5. In DNA, the CDR3 is TGTGCCAGCAGCTTAACAGGGGGCTTAGGCAATGAGCAGTTCTTC. The encoded protein is CASSLTGGLGNEQFF.

The table lists this clonotype with many counts. The chain joins TRBV5-1 to TRBJ2-7, with a tentative D call TRBD2 (7 bases). V was trimmed by 8 bases and J by 0 bases, leaving 15 bases between them. Germline CDR1 and CDR2: SGHRS and YFSETQ. The CDR3 is 14 amino acids. The CDR3 spells CASQGGADSYEQYF. CDR3 in DNA: TGCGCCAGTCAAGGGGGGGCAGACTCCTACGAGCAGTACTTC. The variable domain in full, completed from reference TRBV5-1 and TRBJ2-7, reads KAGVTQTPRYLIKTRGQQVTLSCSPISGHRSVSWYQQTPGQGLQFLFEYFSETQRNKGNFPGRFSGRQFSNSRSEMNVSTLELGDSALYLCASQGGADSYEQYFGPGTRLTVT.